These T cell receptor beta chains were read from a single sample in a study of T cell responses to AZD1222 COVID-19 vaccine. Sequenced by immunoSEQ multiplex PCR; TCRdb stores in-frame clones only, minus some. The sample shows some 130,000 clones, 85% to 95% of them seen only once. Sample: peripheral blood, taken on day 0 of AZD1222 vaccination. The origin of the receptors is an adult in good health. The CDR3 runs from the conserved cysteine through the conserved F or W. D genes are given only for firm matches. A row's size may be missing; if present it is once, few, many or a size class.

>.|TRBV6-1|15|TRBJ2-7|.
TGTGCCAGCAGTGAAGGGCAGGGAGGTCCCTACGAGCAGTACTTC
CASSEGQGGPYEQYF
>.|TRBV6-5|14|TRBJ2-7|.
TGTGCCAGCAGTTACGGGGGGGCTGACAACGAGCAGTACTTC
CASSYGGADNEQYF
>.|TRBV5-4|13|TRBJ1-2|.
TGTGCCAGCAGCTTGTTCCGGGCCCATGGCTACACCTTC
CASSLFRAHGYTF
>.|TRBV5-1|13|TRBJ1-1|.
TGCGCCAGCAGCTTGAGTGAGGGACCTGAAGCTTTCTTT
CASSLSEGPEAFF
>.|TRBV6-1|14|TRBJ1-2|TRBD1
TGTGCCAGCAGTGAACTGACAGGGACCTATGGCTACACCTTC
CASSELTGTYGYTF
>.|TRBV10-3|14|TRBJ1-5|.
TGTGCCATCAGTGAGTCGTCAGGGGATCAGCCCCAGCATTTT
CAISESSGDQPQHF
>.|TRBV9|14|TRBJ1-3|.
TGTGCCAGCAGCGTAGGATCCTCTGGAAACACCATATATTTT
CASSVGSSGNTIYF
>.|TRBV14|15|TRBJ2-1|.
TGTGCCAGCAGCCAAGACTGGAGCCCCTTCGATGAGCAGTTCTTC
CASSQDWSPFDEQFF
>.|TRBV29-1|13|TRBJ2-3|.
TGCAGCGTTGAAGTTGGCGGCACAGATACGCAGTATTTT
CSVEVGGTDTQYF
>.|TRBV10-3|16|TRBJ2-1|.
TGTGCCATCAGTGCCCCGAGGTCGAGCTCCTACAATGAGCAGTTCTTC
CAISAPRSSSYNEQFF
>.|TRBV7-2|14|TRBJ2-1|TRBD2
TGTGCCAGCAGCTTAGCGGGGGGGAACAATGAGCAGTTCTTC
CASSLAGGNNEQFF
>.|TRBV14|17|TRBJ1-1|TRBD1
TGTGCCAGCAGCCCTGGACAGGGATTTTGGGAGAACACTGAAGCTTTCTTT
CASSPGQGFWENTEAFF
>.|TRBV5-5|16|TRBJ2-2|.
TGTGCCAGCAGCTTGTTGGGGGGCGCATTAGCCGGGGAGCTGTTTTTT
CASSLLGGALAGELFF
>.|TRBV27|13|TRBJ2-7|.
TGTGCCAGCAGTTTGACTCAATCCTACGAGCAGTACTTC
CASSLTQSYEQYF
>.|TRBV10-3|16|TRBJ1-1|.
TGTGCCATCAGTGAGTCGCCGGGAAGAGGTGAAACTGAAGCTTTCTTT
CAISESPGRGETEAFF
>once|TRBV19|15|TRBJ1-4|.
TGTGCCAGTAGTATAGGGCTTACAGGGAGGGAAAAACTGTTTTTT
CASSIGLTGREKLFF
>.|TRBV11-2|15|TRBJ2-7|TRBD2
TGTGCCAGCAGCCGCCCGGGGGAGCGGGGTTACGAGCAGTACTTC
CASSRPGERGYEQYF
>.|TRBV20-1|11|TRBJ1-4|.
TGCAGTGCTAGAGGGGGGGAAAAACTGTTTTTT
CSARGGEKLFF
>once|TRBV11-2|14|TRBJ1-2|.
TGTGCCAGCAGTGTGAGGACCGCTAACTATGGCTACACCTTC
CASSVRTANYGYTF
>.|TRBV29-1|14|TRBJ1-2|.
TGCAGCGTGGTGGGGGCGCGGGGCTGGGGCGGCTACACCTTC
CSVVGARGWGGYTF
>.|TRBV7-2|16|TRBJ2-5|TRBD2
TGTGCCAGCAGCTCCGAACTAGCGGGGGCGAGAGAGACCCAGTACTTC
CASSSELAGARETQYF
>.|TRBV6-5|13|TRBJ1-1|.
TGTGCCAGCAGACTAACGGCGGACACTGAAGCTTTCTTT
CASRLTADTEAFF
>.|TRBV7-9|17|TRBJ1-3|TRBD1
TGTGCCAGCACCTTACAGGGGGGCAGATTGTCTGGAAACACCATATATTTT
CASTLQGGRLSGNTIYF
>.|TRBV4-1|19|TRBJ1-2|TRBD1
TGCGCCAGCAGCCAAGTGTTGGGACAGGGGCACTCGGGGGGCTATGGCTACACCTTC
CASSQVLGQGHSGGYGYTF
>once|TRBV11-1|12|TRBJ1-1|.
TGTGCCAGCAGCTACTCCACAGTTGAAGCTTTCTTT
CASSYSTVEAFF
>.|TRBV7-9|12|TRBJ2-5|.
TGTGCCAGCAGCTTCGACGACGAGACCCAGTACTTC
CASSFDDETQYF
>.|TRBV18|14|TRBJ1-4|.
TGTGCCAGCTCACCACCAGGCCGGCCTGAAAAACTGTTTTTT
CASSPPGRPEKLFF
>.|TRBV5-6|12|TRBJ1-1|TRBD1
TGTGCCAGCAGCTACAGGGACAGGGAAGCTTTCTTT
CASSYRDREAFF
>.|TRBV21-1|18|TRBJ1-1|.
TGTGCCAGCAGCAAATTCTGGGGGTGTTCCGGCCAAAACACTGAAGCTTTCTTT
CASSKFWGCSGQNTEAFF
>.|TRBV3-1/TRBV3-2|13|TRBJ1-6|.
TGTGCCAGCAGCCAGGGGGCGAGTTCACCCCTCCACTTT
CASSQGASSPLHF
>.|TRBV7-6|16|TRBJ1-4|.
TGTGCCAGCAGCCCGGCCCTAACCCCAACTAATGAAAAACTGTTTTTT
CASSPALTPTNEKLFF
>.|TRBV7-8|16|TRBJ2-1|TRBD1
TGTGCCAGCAGCCCCGCCGGGGACAGATCCTACAATGAGCAGTTCTTC
CASSPAGDRSYNEQFF
>.|TRBV7-9|12|TRBJ2-3|.
TGTGCCAGCAGCTTAGGGTTGAATACGCAGTATTTT
CASSLGLNTQYF
>.|TRBV3-1/TRBV3-2|15|TRBJ1-1|.
TGTGCCAGCAGCCAAGACCGAGACTATAACACTGAAGCTTTCTTT
CASSQDRDYNTEAFF
>.|TRBV5-4|13|TRBJ1-1|TRBD1
TGTGCCAGCAGCATGACAGGGAGCACTGAAGCTTTCTTT
CASSMTGSTEAFF
>.|TRBV5-1|14|TRBJ1-1|.
TGCGCCAGCAGGTACAGGACGGTGAACACTGAAGCTTTCTTT
CASRYRTVNTEAFF
>.|TRBV9|15|TRBJ2-3|.
TGTGCCAGCAGCGTAGAAGAGCGGGGCACAGATACGCAGTATTTT
CASSVEERGTDTQYF
>.|TRBV7-9|13|TRBJ1-2|.
TGTGCCAGCAGCTTAGCAGGGAAGGGTGGCTACACCTTC
CASSLAGKGGYTF
>once|TRBV3-1/TRBV3-2|13|TRBJ1-1|.
TGTGCCAGCAGCCAAGGGTTGTTAGCGGAAGCTTTCTTT
CASSQGLLAEAFF
>.|TRBV6-5|15|TRBJ1-1|.
TGTGCCAGCAGTCCCTACCGGACAGCGGACACTGAAGCTTTCTTT
CASSPYRTADTEAFF
>.|TRBV2|14|TRBJ1-5|.
TGTGCCAGCAAGGGGACGTCCCCCGATCAGCCCCAGCATTTT
CASKGTSPDQPQHF
>.|TRBV5-1|13|TRBJ1-2|TRBD1
TGCGCCAGCAGCGCCGGGACAGGGAATGGCTACACCTTC
CASSAGTGNGYTF
>once|TRBV4-2|11|TRBJ2-7|.
TGTGCCAGCAGCCAGCACTACGAGCAGTACTTC
CASSQHYEQYF
>.|TRBV6-5|15|TRBJ2-7|TRBD1
TGTGCCAGCAATCCTAGACAGGGGGCTTCCTACGAGCAGTACTTC
CASNPRQGASYEQYF
>.|TRBV12-3/TRBV12-4|13|TRBJ1-1|.
TGTGCCAGCAGTTTGGTCCTGAACACTGAAGCTTTCTTT
CASSLVLNTEAFF
>.|TRBV5-4|16|TRBJ1-4|.
TGTGCCAGCAGTTCCGGGACAAGCAGGTCTAATGAAAAACTGTTTTTT
CASSSGTSRSNEKLFF
>.|TRBV20-1|11|TRBJ1-1|.
TGCAGTGCTTCCGACAACACTGAAGCTTTCTTT
CSASDNTEAFF
>.|TRBV7-9|12|TRBJ1-2|.
TGTGCCAGCAGCTCCGGACAGCATGGCTACACCTTC
CASSSGQHGYTF
>.|TRBV7-2|13|TRBJ2-1|.
TGTGCCAGCAGCCCCCGGCCGGGGAATGAGCAGTTCTTC
CASSPRPGNEQFF
>.|TRBV3-1/TRBV3-2|14|TRBJ2-7|.
TGTGCCAGCAGCCACCCAGGGGAAGGAACCGAGCAGTACTTC
CASSHPGEGTEQYF
>.|TRBV18|12|TRBJ1-6|.
TGTGCCAGCTCACCACAGCACAGTCCCCTCCACTTT
CASSPQHSPLHF
>.|TRBV10-3|13|TRBJ1-5|TRBD1
TGTGCCATCGGAGACAGGGAAGATCAGCCCCAGCATTTT
CAIGDREDQPQHF
>.|TRBV19|18|TRBJ1-6|.
TGTGCCAGTAGTATAGATTCGAGACCGGAGCCCTTCAATTCACCCCTCCACTTT
CASSIDSRPEPFNSPLHF
>.|TRBV6-1|14|TRBJ1-2|.
TGTGCCAGCAGTGATTATCGCAGGGTCTATGGCTACACCTTC
CASSDYRRVYGYTF
>.|TRBV7-6|18|TRBJ1-6|TRBD1
TGTGCCAGCAGCTCATTTCCTCGGGGACAGGGTATAGGTTCACCCCTCCACTTT
CASSSFPRGQGIGSPLHF
>.|TRBV20-1|10|TRBJ1-1|.
TGCAGTGCTAGAAGCACTGAAGCTTTCTTT
CSARSTEAFF
>once|TRBV19|14|TRBJ2-1|.
TGTGCCAGTAGTATGGGCGGGGGCCACAATGAGCAGTTCTTC
CASSMGGGHNEQFF